This section outlines one TCR beta chain sequence together with its context. Via MiXCR, TCRdb re-called the reads, giving one row per CDR3 protein. The sample lists 630,000 or so distinct CDR3 sequences, 20% to 25% occurring once. This sample stems from a study of T cell repertoires in cytomegalovirus infection. The sequencing input was CD8+ T cells from PBMCs. The origin of this receptor is a human donor in good health (CMV status not recorded). Some clones in this sample may be carry-over from other donors' samples.

CDR3 sequence: CASSFGFGGYNEQFF. CDR3 nucleotides: TGTGCCAGCAGCTTTGGTTTTGGGGGGTACAATGAGCAGTTCTTC. The chain is built from TRBV5-6 and TRBJ2-1; tentatively, D is TRBD2 (6 bases). CDR3 length equals 15 residues. Trimming cost V 2 bases and J 4 bases, with 13 bases left between them. CDR1 is SGHDT, CDR2 YYEEEE, per germline. Complete variable domain (other parts from reference TRBV5-6 and TRBJ2-1): DAGVTQSPTHLIKTRGQQVTLRCSPKSGHDTVSWYQQALGQGPQFIFQYYEEEERQRGNFPDRFSGHQFPNYSSELNVNALLLGDSALYLCASSFGFGGYNEQFFGPGTRLTVL.